This T cell receptor (beta chain) emerged from a study of T cells in Graves' hyperthyroidism and ophthalmopathy. Study conclusions and caveats: Stable hyperthyroidism and ophthalmopathy were separated using 13 V-J signatures. Most thyroid clonotypes expanded above 0.001 were also detected in blood.

Graves' hyperthyroidism is called stable when ophthalmopathy does not progress within 18 months. PBMCs were derived from roughly 9.6 ml fresh peripheral blood. The CDR3 covers 19 residues. Germline V gene data show CDR1 as MNHEY and CDR2 as SMNVEV (reference sequence). V gave up 3 bases and J gave up 4 bases, with 24 bases separating them. Researchers amplified the TCR beta CDR3 regions from RNA transcripts. When the TCR CDR3 underwent first-round RT-PCR, the HTBI primer set was used. A single record per CDR3 protein comes from TCRdb applying MiXCR to the multiplex PCR reads. The repertoire holds around 700,000 distinct CDR3 sequences, with about a third as singletons. As for this clonotype: The antigen remains unidentified.

The genes are TRBV27 and TRBJ1-4; no firm D call. Sequencing was done on a sample of blood. This sequence was found in a woman aged 40 to 49 with Graves' hyperthyroidism. CDR3 residues: CASSFKPGRGWYFNEKLFF. CDR3 nucleotide sequence: TGTGCCAGCAGTTTCAAACCGGGCCGCGGGTGGTACTTTAATGAAAAACTGTTTTTT.